This T cell receptor beta chain was obtained from a study of CD8+ T cells in alopecia areata listed by TCRdb under 2018. Notes on the research overall: To study T cell clonal expansion in alopecia areata, the researchers applied high-throughput TCRbeta sequencing to both the C3H/HeJ mouse model and human patients. immunoSEQ multiplex PCR using 35 Vbeta forward primers and 13 Jbeta reverse primers was used to amplify TCRbeta CDR3 regions. RNA came from the PAXgene miRNA kit for fixed scalp, the miRNeasy kit for PBMCs, and the RNeasy kit for mouse skin. On the human side, TCRbeta sequencing was run on scalp tissue and on sorted CD4+ and CD8+ peripheral blood T cells from healthy controls and from alopecia areata patients with either patchy or totalis/universalis disease. Scalp clonality was compared across normal scalp (n=4), patchy alopecia areata scalp (n=8), and alopecia totalis/universalis scalp (n=8).

Overall results and qualifications from the work: Higher clonality and more expanded CD8+ clones were observed in lesional scalp than in normal scalp, particularly in alopecia totalis/universalis, a finding suggestive of antigenic drive. Unlike mouse skin, where gammadelta T cells dominate, normal human skin contains resident alphabeta T cells that get sequenced too, which complicates analysis of the scalp TCR repertoire. Compared with mice, TCR sequences shared between patients were less clear, possibly partly because of HLA diversity across the patient population.

PBMCs were separated by density centrifugation and stained for CD3, CD4 and CD8, after which CD4+ and CD8+ T cells were sorted on a FACSAria. Scalp biopsies and blood samples were obtained from unaffected controls. Library method: the immunoSEQ multiplex PCR assay. RNA was extracted from all samples and reverse transcribed into cDNA, which served as template for TCR sequencing. SuperScript III was used to make first-strand cDNA, primed with a 2:1 mix of oligo-dT and random hexamers. A synthetic immune receptor repertoire was used to gauge amplification bias, and whatever bias remained was removed computationally. From the authors' description of their analysis: After raw reads were preprocessed to remove errors, the CDR3 was defined following IMGT conventions as running from the conserved cysteine to phenylalanine. Clonality was computed as 1 minus the Shannon entropy, with the entropy normalized by log2 of the number of productive unique TCRs. Whether scalp clones were CD4 or CD8 was inferred by matching scalp TCRbeta sequences against CD4 and CD8 repertoires sorted from blood. TCRdb retrieved this table from immuneACCESS and kept in-frame rearrangements only. Not all clones are present; in checked studies, unresolved V genes account for under half, and no reason is known for the remainder. V and J calls and clone size are given by that table; D and trimming were obtained from the DNA. This sample gives under 150,000 clones in total; less than 75% of them show up just once. The ten largest clones take up 36% of the sample.

Worth noting for this clone: Its antigen target is currently unknown. Per-base qualities were not stored, and no clone one base away is much larger.

Sequenced input: CD8+ T cells sorted from blood. This TCR was sampled from a human donor in good health.

The nucleotide sequence reads TGTGCCAGCAGCCCAATCGGGGGGGGCCAGACCCAGTACTTC. This codes for CASSPIGGGQTQYF. The chain couples TRBV7-2 to TRBJ2-5; 8 bases in the middle match TRBD2. The CDR3 contains 14 residues, cysteine and phenylalanine counted. Only CDR3 DNA is held: 42 bases, read in frame from base 1. Reading the germline V gene gives CDR1 SGHTA and CDR2 FQGNSA. Ends trimmed: V by 5 bases, J by 6 bases; bases unmatched to a gene: 8.